This T cell receptor (beta chain) was recorded in a study of blood T cell repertoires in COVID-19. Study details: The United States, Italy and Spain were the sources of the acute and convalescent COVID-19 samples. T cells, B-cell-depleted T cells, or PBMCs provided the cDNA or gDNA that served as material.

The length of the CDR3 is 17 residues. Germline CDR1 MGHRA, CDR2 YSYEKL. V trimming: 4 bases; J trimming: 2 bases; junction bases outside the gene matches: 13. Source study methods: Scientists estimated how many nucleated cells there were by amplifying reference gene primers. The method was immunoSEQ multiplex PCR; TCRdb's version includes in-frame clones alone and lacks a portion of them. For V, J and clone size, that table is used; D and trimming come from the DNA. The sample carries 200,000 or so clones, approximately 90% recorded once. The source is a man between 65 and 79 years old with acute or convalescent COVID-19. Sequencing was performed on peripheral blood. The J gene is TRBJ1-2, the V gene TRBV4-1; TRBD1 aligns across 7 bases. CDR3 in amino acids: CASSLNSGQQANYGYTF. The CDR3 DNA sequence: TGCGCCAGCAGCCTCAATTCGGGACAGCAGGCAAACTATGGCTACACCTTC.